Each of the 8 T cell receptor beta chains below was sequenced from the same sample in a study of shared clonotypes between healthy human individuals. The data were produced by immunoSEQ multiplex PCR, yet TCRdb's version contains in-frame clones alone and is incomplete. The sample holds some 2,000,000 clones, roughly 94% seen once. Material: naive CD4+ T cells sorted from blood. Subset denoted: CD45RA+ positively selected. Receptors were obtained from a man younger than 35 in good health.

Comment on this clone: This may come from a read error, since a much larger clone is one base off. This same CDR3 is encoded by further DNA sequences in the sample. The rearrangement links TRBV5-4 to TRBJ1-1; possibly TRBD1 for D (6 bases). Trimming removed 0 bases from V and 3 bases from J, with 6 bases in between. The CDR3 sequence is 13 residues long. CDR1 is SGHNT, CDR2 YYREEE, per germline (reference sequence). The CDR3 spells CASSLAGDTEAFF. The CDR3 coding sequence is TGTGCCAGCAGCTTGGCAGGGGACACTGAAGCTTTCTTT.

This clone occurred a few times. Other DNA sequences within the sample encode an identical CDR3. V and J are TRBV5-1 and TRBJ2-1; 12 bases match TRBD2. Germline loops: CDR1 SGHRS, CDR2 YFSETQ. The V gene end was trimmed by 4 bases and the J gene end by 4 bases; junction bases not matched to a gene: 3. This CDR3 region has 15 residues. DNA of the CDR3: TGCGCCAGCAGCCCGGGACTAGCGGGTTACAATGAGCAGTTCTTC. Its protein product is CASSPGLAGYNEQFF.

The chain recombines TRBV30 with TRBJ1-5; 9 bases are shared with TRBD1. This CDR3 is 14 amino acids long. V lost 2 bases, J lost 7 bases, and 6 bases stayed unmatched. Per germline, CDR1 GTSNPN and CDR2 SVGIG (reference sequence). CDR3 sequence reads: CAWSPGTGFQPQHF. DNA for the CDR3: TGTGCCTGGAGTCCCGGGACAGGGTTCCAGCCCCAGCATTTT. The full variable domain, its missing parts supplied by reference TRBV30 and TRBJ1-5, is SQTIHQWPATLVQPVGSPLSLECTVEGTSNPNLYWYRQAAGRGLQLLFYSVGIGQISSEVPQNLSASRPQDRQFILSSKKLLLSDSGFYLCAWSPGTGFQPQHFGDGTRLSIL.

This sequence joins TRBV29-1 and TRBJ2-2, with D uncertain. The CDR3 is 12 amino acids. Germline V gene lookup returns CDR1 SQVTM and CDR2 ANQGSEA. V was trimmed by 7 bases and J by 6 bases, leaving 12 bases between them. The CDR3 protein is CSALRGPGELFF. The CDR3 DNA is TGCAGCGCCCTGCGTGGCCCCGGGGAGCTGTTTTTT.

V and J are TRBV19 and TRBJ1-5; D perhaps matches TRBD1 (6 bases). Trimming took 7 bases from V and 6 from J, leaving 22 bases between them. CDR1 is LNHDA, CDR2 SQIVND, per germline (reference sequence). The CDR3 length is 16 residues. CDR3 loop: CASKNPQGKVGQPQHF. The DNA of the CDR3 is TGTGCCAGTAAAAACCCACAGGGAAAGGTTGGTCAGCCCCAGCATTTT.

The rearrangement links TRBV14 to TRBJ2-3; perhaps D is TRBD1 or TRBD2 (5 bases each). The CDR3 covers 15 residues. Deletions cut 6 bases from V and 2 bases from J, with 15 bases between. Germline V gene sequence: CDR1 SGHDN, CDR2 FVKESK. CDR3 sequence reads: CASRPLEGNTDTQYF. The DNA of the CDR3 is TGTGCCAGCAGGCCCCTAGAGGGGAACACAGATACGCAGTATTTT.

The CDR3 spells CASSRMNYRNTGELFF. CDR3 DNA: TGTGCCAGCAGCCGAATGAACTACAGGAACACCGGGGAGCTGTTTTTT. This rearrangement joins TRBV7-2 to TRBJ2-2; D is unclear. The CDR3 extends over 16 amino acids. V lost 5 bases and J 1 base, leaving 14 bases between the germline ends. Germline-derived CDR1 and CDR2 are SGHTA and FQGNSA.

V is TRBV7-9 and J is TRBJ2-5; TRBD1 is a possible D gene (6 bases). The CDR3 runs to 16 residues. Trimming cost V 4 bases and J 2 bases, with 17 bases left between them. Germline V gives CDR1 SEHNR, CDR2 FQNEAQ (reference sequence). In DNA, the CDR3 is TGTGCCAGCAGCTATGGGGGCCTCATTGGGCAAGAGACCCAGTACTTC. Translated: CASSYGGLIGQETQYF.